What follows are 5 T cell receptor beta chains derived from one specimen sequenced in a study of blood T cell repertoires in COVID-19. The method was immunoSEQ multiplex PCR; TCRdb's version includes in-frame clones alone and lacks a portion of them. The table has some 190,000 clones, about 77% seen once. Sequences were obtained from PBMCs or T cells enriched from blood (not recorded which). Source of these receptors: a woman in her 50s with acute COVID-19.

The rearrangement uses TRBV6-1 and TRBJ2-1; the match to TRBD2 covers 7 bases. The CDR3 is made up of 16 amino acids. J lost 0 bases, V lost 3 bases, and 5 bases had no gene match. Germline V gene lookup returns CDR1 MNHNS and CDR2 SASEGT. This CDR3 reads CASSDLGGSSYNEQFF. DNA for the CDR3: TGTGCCAGCAGTGACCTCGGGGGGAGCTCCTACAATGAGCAGTTCTTC.

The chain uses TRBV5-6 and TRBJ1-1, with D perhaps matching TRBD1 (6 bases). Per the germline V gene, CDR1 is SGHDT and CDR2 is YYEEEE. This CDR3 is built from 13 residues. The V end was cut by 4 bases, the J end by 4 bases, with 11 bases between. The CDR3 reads CASSAIGGTEAFF. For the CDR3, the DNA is TGTGCCAGCAGCGCGATAGGGGGCACTGAAGCTTTCTTT. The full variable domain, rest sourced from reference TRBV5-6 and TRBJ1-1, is DAGVTQSPTHLIKTRGQQVTLRCSPKSGHDTVSWYQQALGQGPQFIFQYYEEEERQRGNFPDRFSGHQFPNYSSELNVNALLLGDSALYLCASSAIGGTEAFFGQGTRLTVV.

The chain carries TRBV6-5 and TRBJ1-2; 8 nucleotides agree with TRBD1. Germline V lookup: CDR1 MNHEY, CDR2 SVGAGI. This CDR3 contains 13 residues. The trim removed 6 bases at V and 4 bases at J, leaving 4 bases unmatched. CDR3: CASSRQGPYGYTF. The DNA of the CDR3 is TGTGCCAGCAGCAGACAGGGGCCCTATGGCTACACCTTC.

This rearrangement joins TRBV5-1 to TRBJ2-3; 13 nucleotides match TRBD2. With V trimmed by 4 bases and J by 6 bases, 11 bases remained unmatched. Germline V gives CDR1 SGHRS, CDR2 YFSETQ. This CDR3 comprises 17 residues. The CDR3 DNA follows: TGCGCCAGCAGCCCCTCCCGGACTAGCGGGGGCGGGGATACGCAGTATTTT. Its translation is CASSPSRTSGGGDTQYF.

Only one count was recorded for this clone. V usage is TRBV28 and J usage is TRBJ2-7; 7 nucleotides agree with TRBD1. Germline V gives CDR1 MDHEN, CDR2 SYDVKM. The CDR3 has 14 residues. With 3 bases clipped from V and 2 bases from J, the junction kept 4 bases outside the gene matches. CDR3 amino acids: CASSFQRGPYEQYV. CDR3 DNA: TGTGCCAGCAGTTTTCAAAGGGGGCCCTACGAGCAGTACGTC.